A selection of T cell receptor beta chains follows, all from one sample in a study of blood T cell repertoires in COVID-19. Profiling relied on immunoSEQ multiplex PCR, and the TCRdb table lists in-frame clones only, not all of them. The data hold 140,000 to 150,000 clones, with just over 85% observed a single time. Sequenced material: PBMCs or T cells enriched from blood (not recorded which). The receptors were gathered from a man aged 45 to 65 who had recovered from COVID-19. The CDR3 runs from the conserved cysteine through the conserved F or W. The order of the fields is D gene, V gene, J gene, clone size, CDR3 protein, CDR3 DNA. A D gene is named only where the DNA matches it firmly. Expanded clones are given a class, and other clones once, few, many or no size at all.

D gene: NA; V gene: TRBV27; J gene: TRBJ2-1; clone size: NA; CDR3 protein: CASSLLGGAFYNEQFF; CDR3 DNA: TGTGCCAGCAGTCTCTTGGGCGGGGCCTTCTACAATGAGCAGTTCTTC
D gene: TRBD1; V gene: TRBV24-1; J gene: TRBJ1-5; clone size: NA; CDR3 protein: CATSDPDRGHFQPNQPQHF; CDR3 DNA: TGTGCCACCAGTGACCCAGACAGGGGGCATTTCCAACCGAATCAGCCCCAGCATTTT
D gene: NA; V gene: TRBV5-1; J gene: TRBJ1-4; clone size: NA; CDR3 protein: CASSLMAAGGELFF; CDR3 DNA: TGCGCCAGCAGCTTGATGGCAGCAGGAGGTGAACTGTTTTTT
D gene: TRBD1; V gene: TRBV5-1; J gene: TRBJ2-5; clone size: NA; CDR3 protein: CASSLRTGGGQETQYF; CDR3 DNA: TGCGCCAGCAGCTTGAGGACAGGGGGAGGACAAGAGACCCAGTACTTC
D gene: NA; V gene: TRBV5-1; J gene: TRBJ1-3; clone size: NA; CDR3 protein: CASSVNTQGALGNTIYF; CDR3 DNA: TGCGCCAGCAGCGTCAACACACAGGGAGCTCTGGGAAACACCATATATTTT
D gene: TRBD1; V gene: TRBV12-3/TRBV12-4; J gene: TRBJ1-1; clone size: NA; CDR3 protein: CASSRAGGTEAFF; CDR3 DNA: TGTGCCAGCAGCAGAGCAGGGGGCACTGAAGCTTTCTTT
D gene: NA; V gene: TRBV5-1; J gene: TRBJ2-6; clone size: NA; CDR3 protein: CASSLVWLGAGANVLTF; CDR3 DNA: TGCGCCAGCAGCTTGGTATGGTTAGGGGCGGGGGCCAACGTCCTGACTTTC
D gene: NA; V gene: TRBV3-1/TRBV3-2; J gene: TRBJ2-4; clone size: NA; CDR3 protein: CASSQQGQRDNQYF; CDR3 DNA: TGTGCCAGCAGCCAACAAGGACAGAGGGACAATCAGTACTTC
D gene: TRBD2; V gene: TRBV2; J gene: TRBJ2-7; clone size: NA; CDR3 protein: CASRAVAGRGDEQYF; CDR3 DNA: TGTGCCAGCAGGGCGGTAGCGGGAAGGGGCGACGAGCAGTACTTC
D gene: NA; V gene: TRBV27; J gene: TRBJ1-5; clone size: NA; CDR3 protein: CASSLILGDQPQHF; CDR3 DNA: TGTGCCAGCAGTTTAATTCTCGGGGATCAGCCCCAGCATTTT
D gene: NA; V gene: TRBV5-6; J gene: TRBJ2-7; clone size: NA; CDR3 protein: CASNPQGTYYEQYF; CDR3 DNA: TGTGCCAGCAACCCCCAGGGGACCTACTACGAGCAGTACTTC
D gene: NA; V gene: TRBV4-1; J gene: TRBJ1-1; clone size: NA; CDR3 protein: CASRRQLNTEAFF; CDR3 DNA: TGCGCCAGCAGGCGACAGCTGAACACTGAAGCTTTCTTT
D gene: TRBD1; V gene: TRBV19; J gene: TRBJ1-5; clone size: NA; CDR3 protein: CASSSRSDRGHRPQHF; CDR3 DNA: TGTGCCAGTAGTTCCCGGAGTGATAGGGGGCATCGGCCCCAGCATTTT
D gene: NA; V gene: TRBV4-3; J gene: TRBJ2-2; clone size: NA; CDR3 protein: CASSQELVGTGELFF; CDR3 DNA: TGCGCCAGCAGCCAAGAGCTAGTTGGCACCGGGGAGCTGTTTTTT
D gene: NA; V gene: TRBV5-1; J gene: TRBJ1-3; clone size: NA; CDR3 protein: CASSLEGQHSFSGNTIYF; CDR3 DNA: TGCGCCAGCAGCTTGGAGGGGCAGCATTCTTTCTCTGGAAACACCATATATTTT
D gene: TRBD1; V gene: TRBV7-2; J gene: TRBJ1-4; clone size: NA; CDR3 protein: CASSSSINRGVNEKLFF; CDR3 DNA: TGTGCCAGCAGCTCCTCTATTAACAGGGGGGTTAATGAAAAACTGTTTTTT
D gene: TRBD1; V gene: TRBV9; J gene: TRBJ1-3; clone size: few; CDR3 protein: CASSVEGTGGNTIYF; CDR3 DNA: TGTGCCAGCAGCGTAGAGGGGACAGGGGGAAACACCATATATTTT
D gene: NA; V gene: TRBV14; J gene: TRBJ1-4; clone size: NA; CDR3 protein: CASSQDPIGNEKLFF; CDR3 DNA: TGTGCCAGCAGCCAAGACCCTATCGGGAATGAAAAACTGTTTTTT
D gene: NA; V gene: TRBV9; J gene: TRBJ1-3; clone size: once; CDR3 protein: CASSAGSGAVGNTIYF; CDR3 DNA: TGTGCCAGCAGCGCCGGGAGTGGGGCGGTTGGAAACACCATATATTTT
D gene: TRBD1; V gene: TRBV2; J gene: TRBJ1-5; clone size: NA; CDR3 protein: CASTGTGGLSNQPQHF; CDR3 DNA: TGTGCCAGCACGGGGACAGGGGGCTTGAGCAATCAGCCCCAGCATTTT
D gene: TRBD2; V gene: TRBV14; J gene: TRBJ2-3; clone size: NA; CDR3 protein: CASSRGLAGTTDTQYF; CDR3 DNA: TGTGCCAGCAGCCGGGGACTAGCGGGGACAACAGATACGCAGTATTTT
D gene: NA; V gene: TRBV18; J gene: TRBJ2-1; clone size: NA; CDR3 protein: CASSPIQSNNEQFF; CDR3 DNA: TGTGCCAGCTCACCGATCCAAAGCAACAATGAGCAGTTCTTC
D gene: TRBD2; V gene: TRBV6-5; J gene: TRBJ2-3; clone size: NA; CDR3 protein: CASSFGTSGGTDTQYF; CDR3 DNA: TGTGCCAGCAGTTTCGGGACTAGCGGGGGTACAGATACGCAGTATTTT
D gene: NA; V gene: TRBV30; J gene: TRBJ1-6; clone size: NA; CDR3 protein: CAWSFNSYNSPLHF; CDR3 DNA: TGTGCCTGGAGCTTTAACTCCTATAATTCACCCCTCCACTTT
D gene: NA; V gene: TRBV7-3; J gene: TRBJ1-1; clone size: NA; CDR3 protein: CASSLGEAAEAFF; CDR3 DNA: TGTGCCAGCAGCTTAGGGGAGGCAGCTGAAGCTTTCTTT
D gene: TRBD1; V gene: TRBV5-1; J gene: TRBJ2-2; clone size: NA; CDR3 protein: CASSLRQGATTGELFF; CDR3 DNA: TGCGCCAGCAGCTTACGGCAGGGGGCCACCACCGGGGAGCTGTTTTTT
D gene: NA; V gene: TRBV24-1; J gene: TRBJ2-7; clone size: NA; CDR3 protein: CATSDGGTEAYEQYF; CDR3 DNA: TGTGCCACCAGTGATGGGGGGACAGAAGCCTACGAGCAGTACTTC
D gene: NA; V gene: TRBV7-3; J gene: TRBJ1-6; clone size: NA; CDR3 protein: CASSLQNYNSPLHF; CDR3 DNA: TGTGCCAGCAGCTTACAGAACTATAATTCACCCCTCCACTTT
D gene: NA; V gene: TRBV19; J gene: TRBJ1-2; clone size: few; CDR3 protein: CASSIEEGMIFGYTF; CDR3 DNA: TGTGCCAGTAGTATAGAGGAGGGAATGATCTTTGGCTACACCTTC
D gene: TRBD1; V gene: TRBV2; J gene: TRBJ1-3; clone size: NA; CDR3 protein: CASSLVGGSGNTIYF; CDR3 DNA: TGTGCCAGCAGTCTGGTAGGGGGCAGTGGAAACACCATATATTTT
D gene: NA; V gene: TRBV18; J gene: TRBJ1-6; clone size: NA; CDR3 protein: CASSPGAGANSPLHF; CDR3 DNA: TGTGCCAGCTCACCAGGCGCAGGGGCGAATTCACCCCTCCACTTT
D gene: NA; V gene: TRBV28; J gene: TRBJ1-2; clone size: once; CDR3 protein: CASSTGSRGYTF; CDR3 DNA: TGTGCCAGCAGTACAGGGTCGCGCGGCTACACCTTC
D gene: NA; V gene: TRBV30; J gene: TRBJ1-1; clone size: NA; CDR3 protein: CAWSVSRAIMNTEAFF; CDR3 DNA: TGTGCCTGGAGTGTATCCAGGGCGATCATGAACACTGAAGCTTTCTTT
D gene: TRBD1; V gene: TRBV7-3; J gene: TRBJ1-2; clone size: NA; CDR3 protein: CASSLDRTYGYTF; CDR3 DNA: TGTGCCAGCAGCTTGGACAGGACCTATGGCTACACCTTC
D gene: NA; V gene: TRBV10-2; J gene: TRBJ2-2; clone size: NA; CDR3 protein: CASSWGRWTGELFF; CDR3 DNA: TGCGCCAGCAGCTGGGGCCGGTGGACCGGGGAGCTGTTTTTT
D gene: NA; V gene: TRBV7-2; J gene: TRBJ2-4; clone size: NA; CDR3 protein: CASSLNGRAKNIQYF; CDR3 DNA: TGTGCCAGCAGCTTAAACGGGAGAGCCAAAAACATTCAGTACTTC
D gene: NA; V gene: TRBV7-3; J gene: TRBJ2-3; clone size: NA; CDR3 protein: CASSTSGADTQYF; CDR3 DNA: TGTGCCAGCAGCACCTCAGGGGCAGATACGCAGTATTTT
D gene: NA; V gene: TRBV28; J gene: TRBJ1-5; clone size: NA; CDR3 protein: CASRDGQKRPQHF; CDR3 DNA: TGTGCCAGCAGGGATGGACAGAAGCGGCCCCAGCATTTT
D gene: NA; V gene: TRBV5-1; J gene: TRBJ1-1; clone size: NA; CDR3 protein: CASSLRGLNTEAFF; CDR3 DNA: TGCGCCAGCAGCTTGAGGGGCCTGAACACTGAAGCTTTCTTT
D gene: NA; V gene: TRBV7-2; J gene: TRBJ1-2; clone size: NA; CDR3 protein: CASSFGVNYGYTF; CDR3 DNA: TGTGCCAGCAGCTTCGGGGTCAACTATGGCTACACCTTC
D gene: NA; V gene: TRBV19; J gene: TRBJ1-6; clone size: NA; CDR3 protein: CASSIAGENSPLHF; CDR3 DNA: TGTGCCAGTAGTATAGCTGGGGAGAATTCACCCCTCCACTTT
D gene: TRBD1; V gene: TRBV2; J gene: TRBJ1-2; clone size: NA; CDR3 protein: CASSEQGALYGYTF; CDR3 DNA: TGTGCCAGCAGTGAACAGGGGGCGCTTTATGGCTACACCTTC
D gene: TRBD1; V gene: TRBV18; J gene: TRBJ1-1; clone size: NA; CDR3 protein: CASSPPQWDRGAFF; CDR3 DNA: TGTGCCAGCTCACCACCGCAGTGGGACAGGGGAGCTTTCTTT
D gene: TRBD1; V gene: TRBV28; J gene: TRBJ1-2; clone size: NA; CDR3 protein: CASSSQTGSHTF; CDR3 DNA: TGTGCCAGCAGTTCCCAGACAGGGAGCCACACCTTC
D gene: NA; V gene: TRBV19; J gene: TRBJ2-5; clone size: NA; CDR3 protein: CASSMAGTKGETQYF; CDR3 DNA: TGTGCCAGTAGTATGGCCGGTACAAAGGGGGAGACCCAGTACTTC
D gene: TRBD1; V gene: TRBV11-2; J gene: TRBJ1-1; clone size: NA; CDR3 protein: CASSLTQGGSTEAFF; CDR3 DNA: TGTGCCAGCAGCTTAACACAGGGGGGGTCCACTGAAGCTTTCTTT
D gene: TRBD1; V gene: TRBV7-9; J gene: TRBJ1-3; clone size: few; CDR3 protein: CASSAQGTSGNTIYF; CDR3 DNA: TGTGCCAGCAGCGCACAGGGGACCTCTGGAAACACCATATATTTT
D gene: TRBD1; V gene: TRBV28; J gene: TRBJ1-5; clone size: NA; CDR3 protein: CASSRTGGAQPQHF; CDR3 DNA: TGTGCCAGCAGTAGGACAGGGGGTGCTCAGCCCCAGCATTTT
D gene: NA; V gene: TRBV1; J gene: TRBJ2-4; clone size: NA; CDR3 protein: CTSSQLASGGARNIQYF; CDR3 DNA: TGCACCAGCAGCCAACTGGCTAGCGGGGGGGCAAGGAACATTCAGTACTTC
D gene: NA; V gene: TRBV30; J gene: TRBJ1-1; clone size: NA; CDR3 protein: CAWSRTMTGTEAFF; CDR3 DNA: TGTGCCTGGAGCCGTACAATGACTGGTACTGAAGCTTTCTTT
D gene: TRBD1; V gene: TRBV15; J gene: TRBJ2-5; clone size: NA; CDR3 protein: CATSRDRAGETQYF; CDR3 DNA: TGTGCCACCAGCAGGGACAGGGCGGGGGAGACCCAGTACTTC
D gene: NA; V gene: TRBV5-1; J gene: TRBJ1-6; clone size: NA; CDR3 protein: CASSFDQGPLHF; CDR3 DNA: TGCGCCAGCAGCTTCGACCAGGGACCCCTCCACTTT
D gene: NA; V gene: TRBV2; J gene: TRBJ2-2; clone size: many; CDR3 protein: CASSDGQGGTGELFF; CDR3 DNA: TGTGCCAGCAGTGATGGTCAGGGTGGAACCGGGGAGCTGTTTTTT